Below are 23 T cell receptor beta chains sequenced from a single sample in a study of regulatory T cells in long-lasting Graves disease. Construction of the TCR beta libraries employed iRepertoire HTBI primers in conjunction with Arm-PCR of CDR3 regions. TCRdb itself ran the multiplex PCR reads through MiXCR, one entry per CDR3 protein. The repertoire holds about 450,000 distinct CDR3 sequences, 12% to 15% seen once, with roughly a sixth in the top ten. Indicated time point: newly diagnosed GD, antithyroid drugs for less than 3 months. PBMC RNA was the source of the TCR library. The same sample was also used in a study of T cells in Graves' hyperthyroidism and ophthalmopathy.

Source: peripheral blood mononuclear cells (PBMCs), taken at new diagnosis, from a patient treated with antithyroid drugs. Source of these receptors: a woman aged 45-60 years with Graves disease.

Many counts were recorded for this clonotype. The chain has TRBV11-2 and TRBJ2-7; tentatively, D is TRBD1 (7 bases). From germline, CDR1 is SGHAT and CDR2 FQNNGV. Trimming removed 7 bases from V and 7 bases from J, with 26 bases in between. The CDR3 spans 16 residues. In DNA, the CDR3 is TGTGCCAGCACTAATAGGGGGGTGACAGGGAAAATGGAGCAGTACTTC. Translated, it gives CASTNRGVTGKMEQYF.

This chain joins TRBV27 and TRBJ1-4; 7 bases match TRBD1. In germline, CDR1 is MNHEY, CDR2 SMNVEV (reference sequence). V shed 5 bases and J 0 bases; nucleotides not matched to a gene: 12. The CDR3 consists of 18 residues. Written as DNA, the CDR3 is TGTGCCAGCAGTCTGTTTAGGGACAGCCTTACAACTAATGAAAAACTGTTTTTT. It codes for CASSLFRDSLTTNEKLFF.

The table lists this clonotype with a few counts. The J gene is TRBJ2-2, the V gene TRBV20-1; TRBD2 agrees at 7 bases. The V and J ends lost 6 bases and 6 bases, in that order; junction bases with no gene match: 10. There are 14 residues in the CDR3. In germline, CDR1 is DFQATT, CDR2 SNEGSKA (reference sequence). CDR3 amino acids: CSAPPSGNPGELFF. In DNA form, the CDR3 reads TGCAGTGCACCTCCGAGCGGGAATCCCGGGGAGCTGTTTTTT.

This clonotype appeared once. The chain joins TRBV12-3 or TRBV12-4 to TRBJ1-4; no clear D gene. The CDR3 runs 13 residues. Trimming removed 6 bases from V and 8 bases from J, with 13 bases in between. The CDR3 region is CASSSGRKEKLFF. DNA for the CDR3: TGTGCCAGCAGCAGCGGACGGAAGGAAAAACTGTTTTTT.

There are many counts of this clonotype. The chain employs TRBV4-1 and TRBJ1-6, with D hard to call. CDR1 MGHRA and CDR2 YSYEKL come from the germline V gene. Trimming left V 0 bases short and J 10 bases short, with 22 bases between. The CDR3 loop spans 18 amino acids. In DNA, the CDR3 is TGCGCCAGCAGCCAAGATGTGGCAGCCTCGGTTGTCAGATCACCCCTCCACTTT. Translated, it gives CASSQDVAASVVRSPLHF.

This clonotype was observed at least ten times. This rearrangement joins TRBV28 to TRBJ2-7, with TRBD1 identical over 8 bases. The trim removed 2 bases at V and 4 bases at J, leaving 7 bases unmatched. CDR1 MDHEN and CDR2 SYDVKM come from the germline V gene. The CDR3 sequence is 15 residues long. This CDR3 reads CASSLGRRGRYEQYF. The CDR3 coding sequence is TGTGCCAGCAGTTTAGGTCGCAGGGGGCGGTACGAGCAGTACTTC.

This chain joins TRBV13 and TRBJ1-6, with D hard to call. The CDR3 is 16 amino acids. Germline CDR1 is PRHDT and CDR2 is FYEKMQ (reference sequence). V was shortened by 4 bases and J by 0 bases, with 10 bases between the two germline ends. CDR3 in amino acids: CASSSGRSSYNSPLHF. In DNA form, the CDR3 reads TGTGCCAGCAGCTCCGGCCGGAGCTCCTATAATTCACCCCTCCACTTT.

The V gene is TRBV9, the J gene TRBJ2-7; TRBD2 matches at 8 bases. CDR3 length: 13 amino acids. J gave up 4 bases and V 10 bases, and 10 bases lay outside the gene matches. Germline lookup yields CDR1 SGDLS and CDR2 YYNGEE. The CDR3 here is CASSRGAAYEQYF. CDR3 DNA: TGTGCCTCCTCGCGGGGGGCAGCGTACGAGCAGTACTTC.

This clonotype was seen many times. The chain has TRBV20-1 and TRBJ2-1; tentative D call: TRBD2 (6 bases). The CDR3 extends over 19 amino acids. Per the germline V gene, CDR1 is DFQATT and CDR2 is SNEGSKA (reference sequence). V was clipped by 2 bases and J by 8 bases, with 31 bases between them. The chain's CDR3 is CSARWTQVSSVPAVDEQFF. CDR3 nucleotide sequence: TGCAGTGCTAGATGGACCCAAGTCTCTAGCGTCCCAGCCGTGGATGAGCAGTTCTTC.

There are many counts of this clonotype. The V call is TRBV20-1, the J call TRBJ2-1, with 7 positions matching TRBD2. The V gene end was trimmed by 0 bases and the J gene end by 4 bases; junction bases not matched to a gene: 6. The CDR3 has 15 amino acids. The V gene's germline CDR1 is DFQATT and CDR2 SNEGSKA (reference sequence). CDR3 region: CSARDWPSGYNEQFF. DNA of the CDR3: TGCAGTGCTAGAGATTGGCCTAGCGGATACAATGAGCAGTTCTTC.

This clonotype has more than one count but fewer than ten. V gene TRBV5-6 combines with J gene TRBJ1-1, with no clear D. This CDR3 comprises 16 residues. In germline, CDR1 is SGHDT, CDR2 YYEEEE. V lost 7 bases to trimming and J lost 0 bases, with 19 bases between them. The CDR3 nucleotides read TGTGCCAGCCTAGGCCCCCCGGCACGGATGAACACTGAAGCTTTCTTT. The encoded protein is CASLGPPARMNTEAFF.

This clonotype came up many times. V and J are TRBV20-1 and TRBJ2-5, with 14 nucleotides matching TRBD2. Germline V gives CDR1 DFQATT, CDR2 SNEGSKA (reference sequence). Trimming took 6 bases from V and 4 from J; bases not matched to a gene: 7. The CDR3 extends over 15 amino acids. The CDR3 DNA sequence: TGCAGTGCCGCCCTGACTAGCGGGAGGGGAGAGACCCAGTACTTC. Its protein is CSAALTSGRGETQYF.

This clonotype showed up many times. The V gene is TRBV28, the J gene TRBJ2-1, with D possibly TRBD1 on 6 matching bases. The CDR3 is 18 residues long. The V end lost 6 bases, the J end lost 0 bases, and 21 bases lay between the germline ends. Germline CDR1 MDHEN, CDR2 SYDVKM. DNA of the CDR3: TGTGCCAGCAGCACAGCGAGTGACAGGATGAGCTCCTACAATGAGCAGTTCTTC. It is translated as CASSTASDRMSSYNEQFF.

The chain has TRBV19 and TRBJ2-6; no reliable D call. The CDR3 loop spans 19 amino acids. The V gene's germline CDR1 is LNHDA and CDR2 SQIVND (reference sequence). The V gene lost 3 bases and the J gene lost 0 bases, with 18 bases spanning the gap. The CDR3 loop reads CASSMTRRLTDSGANVLTF. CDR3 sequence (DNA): TGTGCCAGTAGTATGACACGCAGACTCACAGACTCTGGGGCCAACGTCCTGACTTTC.

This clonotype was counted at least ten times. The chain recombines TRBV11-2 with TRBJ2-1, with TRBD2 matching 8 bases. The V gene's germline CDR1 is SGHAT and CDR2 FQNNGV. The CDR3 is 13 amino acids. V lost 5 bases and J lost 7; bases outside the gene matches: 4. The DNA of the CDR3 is TGTGCCAGCAGCCACCCGGGGGGGAATGAGCAGTTCTTC. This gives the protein CASSHPGGNEQFF.

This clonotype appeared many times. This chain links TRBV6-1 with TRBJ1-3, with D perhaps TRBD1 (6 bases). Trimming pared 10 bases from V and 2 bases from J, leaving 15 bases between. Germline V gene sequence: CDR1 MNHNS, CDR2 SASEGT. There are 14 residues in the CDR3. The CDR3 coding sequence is TGTGCCATCCAGAAACAGGGCACTGGAAACACCATATATTTT. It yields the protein CAIQKQGTGNTIYF.

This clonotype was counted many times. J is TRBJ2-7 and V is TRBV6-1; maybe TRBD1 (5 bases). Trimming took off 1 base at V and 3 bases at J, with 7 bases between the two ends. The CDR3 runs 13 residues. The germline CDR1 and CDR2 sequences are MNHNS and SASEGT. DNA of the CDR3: TGTGCCAGCAGTGAAGGGGGCCACTACGAGCAGTACTTC. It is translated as CASSEGGHYEQYF.

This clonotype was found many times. Here the CDR3 DNA reads TGCGCCAGCAGCTTGGCCCCGGGTCCCCTGGGGGATACGCAGTATTTT. Residues: CASSLAPGPLGDTQYF. The rearrangement links TRBV5-1 to TRBJ2-3; D remains ambiguous. Trimming took 0 bases from V and 6 from J, leaving 17 bases between them. The CDR3 runs 16 residues. Germline CDR1 reads SGHRS; CDR2 reads YFSETQ. The full variable domain, in which reference TRBV5-1 and TRBJ2-3 provide the parts outside the CDR3, is KAGVTQTPRYLIKTRGQQVTLSCSPISGHRSVSWYQQTPGQGLQFLFEYFSETQRNKGNFPGRFSGRQFSNSRSEMNVSTLELGDSALYLCASSLAPGPLGDTQYFGPGTRLTVL.

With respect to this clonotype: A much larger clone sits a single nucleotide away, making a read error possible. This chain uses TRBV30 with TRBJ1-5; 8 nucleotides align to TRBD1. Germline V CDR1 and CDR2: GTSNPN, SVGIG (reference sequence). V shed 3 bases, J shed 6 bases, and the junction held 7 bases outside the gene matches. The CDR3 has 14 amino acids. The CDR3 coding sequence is TGTGCCTGGAGCGGTACAGGGGGGGGTCAGCCCCAGCATTTT. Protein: CAWSGTGGGQPQHF.

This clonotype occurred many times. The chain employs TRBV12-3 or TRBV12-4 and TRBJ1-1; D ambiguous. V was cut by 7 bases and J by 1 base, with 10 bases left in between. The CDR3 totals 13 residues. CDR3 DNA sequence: TGTGCCAGCAACCCCTTGGGGAACACTGAAGCTTTCTTT. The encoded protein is CASNPLGNTEAFF.

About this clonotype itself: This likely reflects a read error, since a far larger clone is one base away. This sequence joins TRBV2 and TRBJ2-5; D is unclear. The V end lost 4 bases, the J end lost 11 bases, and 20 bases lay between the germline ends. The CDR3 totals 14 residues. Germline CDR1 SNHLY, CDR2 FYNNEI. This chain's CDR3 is CASSGYSTYNEQYF. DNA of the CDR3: TGTGCCAGCAGTGGGTACTCAACCTACAATGAGCAGTACTTC.

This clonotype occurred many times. CDR3 DNA sequence: TGTGCCAGCAGCGTAGAGGGTAGCGGCACAGATACGCAGTATTTT. Its protein is CASSVEGSGTDTQYF. This chain joins TRBV9 and TRBJ2-3, with D tentatively TRBD2 (5 bases). V was clipped by 0 bases and J by 1 base, with 9 bases between them. This CDR3 is 15 amino acids long. The germline V gene has CDR1 SGDLS and CDR2 YYNGEE.

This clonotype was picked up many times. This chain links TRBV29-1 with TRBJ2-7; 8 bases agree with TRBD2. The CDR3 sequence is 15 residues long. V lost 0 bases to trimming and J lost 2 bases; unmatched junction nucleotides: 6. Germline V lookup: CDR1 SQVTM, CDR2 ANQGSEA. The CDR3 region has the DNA TGCAGCGTTGAAGATTTGGCGGGAGGTCCCTACGAGCAGTACTTC. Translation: CSVEDLAGGPYEQYF.